These 5 T cell receptor beta chains were all obtained from the same sample, sequenced in a study of T cell responses to AZD1222 COVID-19 vaccine. Generated by immunoSEQ multiplex PCR, the TCRdb table keeps only in-frame clones and is missing some. The table includes about 120,000 clones, approximately 90% detected once. This sample comprised peripheral blood, obtained on day 0 of AZD1222 vaccination. The receptors come from an adult in good health.

The V gene is TRBV5-1, the J gene TRBJ1-1; 11 bases match TRBD1. CDR1 and CDR2 from the germline V gene are SGHRS and YFSETQ. V lost 4 bases and J lost 4; bases outside the gene matches: 6. The CDR3 has 15 amino acids. In DNA, the CDR3 is TGCGCCAGCAGCGGGGGACAGGGGGTACGCACTGAAGCTTTCTTT. Translated, it gives CASSGGQGVRTEAFF. Drawing the rest from reference TRBV5-1 and TRBJ1-1, the complete variable domain is KAGVTQTPRYLIKTRGQQVTLSCSPISGHRSVSWYQQTPGQGLQFLFEYFSETQRNKGNFPGRFSGRQFSNSRSEMNVSTLELGDSALYLCASSGGQGVRTEAFFGQGTRLTVV.

This chain uses TRBV28 with TRBJ1-1, with 7 positions matching TRBD1. The V gene end was trimmed by 7 bases and the J gene end by 3 bases; junction bases not matched to a gene: 11. This CDR3 is built from 15 residues. Germline assignment: CDR1 MDHEN and CDR2 SYDVKM. For the CDR3, the DNA is TGTGCCAGCATCCTGACAGGGACCTTGGACACTGAAGCTTTCTTT. It encodes CASILTGTLDTEAFF.

This chain joins TRBV19 and TRBJ2-7; 7 nucleotides line up with TRBD2. Germline V gene sequence: CDR1 LNHDA, CDR2 SQIVND (reference sequence). V lost 8 bases, J lost 3 bases, and 7 bases stayed unmatched. The CDR3 covers 13 residues. CDR3 in DNA: TGTGCCAGTCGGGCTAGCGGACTCTACGAGCAGTACTTC. Amino acid sequence: CASRASGLYEQYF.

The chain combines TRBV7-2 with TRBJ1-3; the D is unclear. Trimming took off 3 bases at V and 8 bases at J, with 17 bases between the two ends. Germline V gene lookup returns CDR1 SGHTA and CDR2 FQGNSA. The CDR3 runs to 15 residues. The CDR3 protein is CASSFGRGGADTIYF. CDR3 coding DNA: TGTGCCAGCAGCTTTGGACGGGGAGGCGCGGACACCATATATTTT.

As DNA, the CDR3 is TGCGCCAGCAGCTTGGCCCCGGGGGGAATCGGCGAGCAGTACTTC. Translation gives CASSLAPGGIGEQYF. J is TRBJ2-7 and V is TRBV5-1; 7 nucleotides match TRBD2. CDR1 and CDR2 (germline): SGHRS, YFSETQ. CDR3 length equals 15 residues. The V gene end was trimmed by 0 bases and the J gene end by 6 bases; junction bases not matched to a gene: 9.